Below, one T cell receptor beta chain is given with its context. What it binds is not known. The data are from a study of shared clonotypes between healthy human individuals. Overall study results and limits: Generation probabilities of non-shared clonotypes were lower (relative to those shared by all four donors). Although depth was large, rarefaction showed that sequencing of the sorted subsets was incomplete.

As originally analysed: Quality scores were absent from the junction-only immunoSEQ sequences, so filtering differed. Produced via immunoSEQ multiplex PCR; TCRdb's table is partial and in-frame only. For V, J and clone size, that table is used; D and trimming come from the DNA. This table holds 1,400,000 or so clones, 98% found once. Trimming pared 0 bases from V and 11 bases from J, leaving 17 bases between. The V gene's germline CDR1 is SGDLS and CDR2 YYNGEE. The CDR3 totals 15 residues. Sequenced sample: naive CD4+ T cells sorted from blood. The subset denotes: CD45RA+ positively selected. V is TRBV9 and J is TRBJ1-4, with D possibly being TRBD1 (5 bases). This sequence originates from a man aged 30-40 years in good health. CDR3 coding DNA: TGTGCCAGCAGCGTAGAAGGGACGGGTTATCCCAAACTGTTTTTT. Its protein is CASSVEGTGYPKLFF.